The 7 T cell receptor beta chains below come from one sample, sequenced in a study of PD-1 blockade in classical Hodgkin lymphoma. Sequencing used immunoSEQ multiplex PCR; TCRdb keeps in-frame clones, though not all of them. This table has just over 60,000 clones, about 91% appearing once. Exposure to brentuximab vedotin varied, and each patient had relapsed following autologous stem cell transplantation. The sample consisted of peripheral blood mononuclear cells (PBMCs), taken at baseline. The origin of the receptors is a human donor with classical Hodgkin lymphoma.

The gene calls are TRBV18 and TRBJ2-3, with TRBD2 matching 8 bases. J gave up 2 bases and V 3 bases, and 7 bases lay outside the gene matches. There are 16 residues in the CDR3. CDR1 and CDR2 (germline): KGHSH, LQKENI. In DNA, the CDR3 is TGTGCCAGCTCACCCACCTTAGCGGGGACCACAGATACGCAGTATTTT. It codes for CASSPTLAGTTDTQYF.

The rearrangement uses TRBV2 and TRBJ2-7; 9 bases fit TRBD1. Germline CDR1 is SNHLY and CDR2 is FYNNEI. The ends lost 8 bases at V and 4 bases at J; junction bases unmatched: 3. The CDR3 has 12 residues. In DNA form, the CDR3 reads TGTGCCAGCCGGGACAGGGTATACGAGCAGTACTTC. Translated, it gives CASRDRVYEQYF.

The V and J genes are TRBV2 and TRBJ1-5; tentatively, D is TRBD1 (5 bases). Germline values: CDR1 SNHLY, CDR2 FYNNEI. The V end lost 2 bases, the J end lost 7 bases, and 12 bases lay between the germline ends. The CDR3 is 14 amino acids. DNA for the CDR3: TGTGCCAGCAGTGAACGGGGACCTTCCCAGCCCCAGCATTTT. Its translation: CASSERGPSQPQHF. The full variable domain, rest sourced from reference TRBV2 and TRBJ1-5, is EPEVTQTPSHQVTQMGQEVILRCVPISNHLYFYWYRQILGQKVEFLVSFYNNEISEKSEIFDDQFSVERPDGSNFTLKIRSTKLEDSAMYFCASSERGPSQPQHFGDGTRLSIL.

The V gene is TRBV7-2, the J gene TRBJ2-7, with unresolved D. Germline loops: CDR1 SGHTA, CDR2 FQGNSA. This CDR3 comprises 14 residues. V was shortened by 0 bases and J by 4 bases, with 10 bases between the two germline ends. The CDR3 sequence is CASSLAGSYYEQYF. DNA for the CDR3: TGTGCCAGCAGCTTAGCGGGCAGCTATTACGAGCAGTACTTC.

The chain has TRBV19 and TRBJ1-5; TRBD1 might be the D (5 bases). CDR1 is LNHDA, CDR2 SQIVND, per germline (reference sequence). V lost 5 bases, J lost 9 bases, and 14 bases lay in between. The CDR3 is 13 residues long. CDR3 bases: TGTGCCAGTAGTGGGGCAGAGACGAGGCCCCAGCATTTT. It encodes CASSGAETRPQHF.

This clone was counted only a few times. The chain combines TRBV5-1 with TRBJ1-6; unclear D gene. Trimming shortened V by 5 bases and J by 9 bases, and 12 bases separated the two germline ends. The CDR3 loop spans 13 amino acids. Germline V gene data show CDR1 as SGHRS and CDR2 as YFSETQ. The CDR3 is CASSPPMGSPLHF. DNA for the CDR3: TGCGCCAGCAGTCCGCCGATGGGTTCACCCCTCCACTTT.

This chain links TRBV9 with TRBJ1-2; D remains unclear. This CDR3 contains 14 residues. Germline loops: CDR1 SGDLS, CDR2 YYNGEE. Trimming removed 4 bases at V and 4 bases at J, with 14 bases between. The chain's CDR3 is CASSLGSLIYGYTF. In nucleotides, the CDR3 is TGTGCCAGCAGCTTAGGGTCCCTTATCTATGGCTACACCTTC.